The 16 T cell receptor beta chains below all came from one sample that was sequenced in a study of OX40 agonist ivuxolimab in advanced cancers. Here immunoSEQ multiplex PCR was the method, and the copy in TCRdb shows in-frame clones only, minus some. This table holds approximately 76,000 clones, almost 85% found once. Specimen: CD4+ or CD8+ T cells sorted from blood, collected in a trial of the OX40 agonist ivuxolimab. The receptors derive from an adult with an advanced solid tumor such as melanoma, head and neck, liver or kidney cancer.

J is TRBJ2-3 and V is TRBV7-9, with a tentative D call TRBD2 (6 bases). Per the germline V gene, CDR1 is SEHNR and CDR2 is FQNEAQ (reference sequence). Trimming removed 4 bases at V and 2 bases at J, with 16 bases between. The CDR3 has 16 amino acids. CDR3 region: CASSSGWGLNTDTQYF. CDR3 nucleotide sequence: TGTGCCAGCAGCTCAGGGTGGGGACTCAACACAGATACGCAGTATTTT.

The chain uses TRBV30 and TRBJ2-6; D not certain. Deletions cut 0 bases from V and 0 bases from J, with 9 bases between. Germline V lookup: CDR1 GTSNPN, CDR2 SVGIG (reference sequence). The CDR3 covers 16 residues. The CDR3 DNA reads as TGTGCCTGGAGTGTATTCGGTAGCTCTGGGGCCAACGTCCTGACTTTC. This codes for CAWSVFGSSGANVLTF.

As DNA, the CDR3 is TGTGCCAGCTCCCTTGGGCCGACACTCTATGGCTACACCTTC. Its translation: CASSLGPTLYGYTF. V usage is TRBV18 and J usage is TRBJ1-2; D ambiguous. The V end was cut by 6 bases, the J end by 4 bases, with 15 bases between. The CDR3 loop spans 14 amino acids. Germline V gene data show CDR1 as KGHSH and CDR2 as LQKENI.

This chain connects TRBV7-9 to TRBJ1-6, with a weak D call TRBD1 (5 bases). Germline CDR1 SEHNR, CDR2 FQNEAQ (reference sequence). The CDR3 contains 15 residues. Trimming pared 5 bases from V and 10 bases from J, leaving 18 bases between. The CDR3 loop reads CASSLGGGSESPLHF. CDR3 nucleotides: TGTGCCAGCAGCCTTGGGGGGGGATCAGAGTCACCCCTCCACTTT. Complete variable domain (other parts from reference TRBV7-9 and TRBJ1-6): DTGVSQNPRHKITKRGQNVTFRCDPISEHNRLYWYRQTLGQGPEFLTYFQNEAQLEKSRLLSDRFSAERPKGSFSTLEIQRTEQGDSAMYLCASSLGGGSESPLHFGNGTRLTVT.

The rearrangement links TRBV10-3 to TRBJ2-7; TRBD1 or TRBD2 may be the D gene (5 bases each). V was cut by 0 bases and J by 6 bases, with 6 bases left in between. The CDR3 extends over 12 amino acids. Germline values: CDR1 ENHRY, CDR2 SYGVKD. CDR3 DNA sequence: TGTGCCATCAGTGAGTCAGGGACCGAGCAGTACTTC. Translated: CAISESGTEQYF.

The chain's CDR3 is CASSYSKGRLNYGYTF. The CDR3 DNA sequence: TGTGCCAGCAGTTACTCGAAGGGCAGGCTTAACTATGGCTACACCTTC. V is TRBV6-5 and J is TRBJ1-2; D is undetermined. The V end was cut by 0 bases, the J end by 1 base, with 12 bases between. Per the germline V gene, CDR1 is MNHEY and CDR2 is SVGAGI. CDR3 length: 16 residues.

V and J are TRBV7-3 and TRBJ2-2, with unresolved D. Trimming left V 4 bases short and J 7 bases short, with 7 bases between. The CDR3 covers 12 residues. In germline, CDR1 is SGHTA, CDR2 FQGTGA. The CDR3 sequence is CASSSDGGELFF. The CDR3 coding sequence is TGTGCCAGCAGCTCGGACGGCGGGGAGCTGTTTTTT.

The chain is built from TRBV28 and TRBJ2-7; TRBD1 matches at 8 bases. CDR1 and CDR2 (germline): MDHEN, SYDVKM. J was trimmed by 2 bases and V by 4 bases; bases with no gene match: 4. CDR3 length equals 14 residues. The CDR3 loop reads CASSSGGQTYEQYF. The CDR3 region has the DNA TGTGCCAGCAGTTCAGGGGGCCAAACCTACGAGCAGTACTTC.

The chain recombines TRBV18 with TRBJ2-2, with 9 bases that match TRBD1. Germline trimming cut 5 bases from V and 8 bases from J; bases unmatched to any gene: 9. Germline loops: CDR1 KGHSH, CDR2 LQKENI. The CDR3 has 15 residues. CDR3 sequence (DNA): TGTGCCAGCTCAGGTGGACAGGGGTCATCGGGGGAGCTGTTTTTT. Translated, it gives CASSGGQGSSGELFF. Variable domain in full (rest from reference TRBV18 and TRBJ2-2): NAGVMQNPRHLVRRRGQEARLRCSPMKGHSHVYWYRQLPEEGLKFMVYLQKENIIDESGMPKERFSAEFPKEGPSILRIQQVVRGDSAAYFCASSGGQGSSGELFFGEGSRLTVL.

The V and J genes are TRBV9 and TRBJ2-1; the D is unclear. The CDR3 is made up of 15 amino acids. With 0 bases removed from V and 7 bases from J, the gap between germline ends came to 14 bases. Germline V CDR1 and CDR2: SGDLS, YYNGEE. CDR3: CASSVASPKGNEQFF. In DNA form, the CDR3 reads TGTGCCAGCAGCGTAGCATCTCCCAAAGGGAATGAGCAGTTCTTC.

This chain links TRBV2 with TRBJ1-2, with 8 bases identical to TRBD1. The V gene's germline CDR1 is SNHLY and CDR2 FYNNEI. The V gene end was trimmed by 7 bases and the J gene end by 2 bases; junction bases not matched to a gene: 6. The CDR3 consists of 14 residues. As DNA, the CDR3 is TGTGCCAGCATTGGACAGGGCCTAAACTATGGCTACACCTTC. As protein: CASIGQGLNYGYTF.

The chain carries TRBV27 and TRBJ1-1; the D gene is possibly TRBD1 (6 bases). Trimming cost V 3 bases and J 4 bases, with 15 bases left between them. This CDR3 has 15 residues. Germline V CDR1 and CDR2: MNHEY, SMNVEV (reference sequence). The CDR3 DNA follows: TGTGCCAGCAGTTTTCAGGGGCGGCGAAGCACTGAAGCTTTCTTT. Its translation: CASSFQGRRSTEAFF.

The rearrangement uses TRBV5-5 and TRBJ1-6, with TRBD1 identical over 10 bases. From germline, CDR1 is SGHKS and CDR2 YYEKEE (reference sequence). V lost 5 bases to trimming and J lost 8 bases; unmatched junction nucleotides: 4. The CDR3 covers 14 residues. CDR3 region: CASRGDRGYSPLHF. As DNA, the CDR3 is TGTGCCAGCAGGGGGGACAGGGGATATTCACCCCTCCACTTT.

The sample holds one count of this clone. The chain is built from TRBV5-6 and TRBJ2-5; D call uncertain. Germline assignment: CDR1 SGHDT and CDR2 YYEEEE. This CDR3 is 13 amino acids long. With 2 bases removed from V and 5 bases from J, the gap between germline ends came to 10 bases. CDR3 nucleotide sequence: TGTGCCAGCAGCTTTTATGTTCGGGAGACCCAGTACTTC. It is translated as CASSFYVRETQYF.

This chain links TRBV5-1 with TRBJ2-5, with a tentative D call TRBD2 (6 bases). The CDR3 runs 14 residues. Trimming removed 2 bases at V and 5 bases at J, with 13 bases between. The V gene's germline CDR1 is SGHRS and CDR2 YFSETQ. CDR3 region: CASSFGTAGETQYF. CDR3 DNA sequence: TGCGCCAGCAGCTTCGGGACGGCGGGGGAGACCCAGTACTTC.

The rearrangement uses TRBV27 and TRBJ2-1; no reliable D call. The length of the CDR3 is 15 residues. Germline CDR1 MNHEY, CDR2 SMNVEV (reference sequence). Trimming left V 4 bases short and J 0 bases short, with 10 bases between. CDR3 in DNA: TGTGCCAGCAGTTCTCCGGTTTCCTCCTACAATGAGCAGTTCTTC. The encoded protein is CASSSPVSSYNEQFF.